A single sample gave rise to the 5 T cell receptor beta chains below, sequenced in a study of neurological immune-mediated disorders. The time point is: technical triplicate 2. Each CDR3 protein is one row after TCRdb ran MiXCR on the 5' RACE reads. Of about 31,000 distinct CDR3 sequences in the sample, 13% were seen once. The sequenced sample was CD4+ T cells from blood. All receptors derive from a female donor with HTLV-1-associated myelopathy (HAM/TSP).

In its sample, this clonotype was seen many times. The CDR3 reads CSADPRQTDTQYF. For the CDR3, the DNA is TGCAGTGCCGATCCCCGACAGACAGATACGCAGTATTTT. The V and J genes are TRBV20-1 and TRBJ2-3, with a weak D call TRBD1 (5 bases). Germline values: CDR1 DFQATT, CDR2 SNEGSKA (reference sequence). This CDR3 is 13 amino acids long. V was cut by 6 bases and J by 3 bases, with 13 bases left in between.

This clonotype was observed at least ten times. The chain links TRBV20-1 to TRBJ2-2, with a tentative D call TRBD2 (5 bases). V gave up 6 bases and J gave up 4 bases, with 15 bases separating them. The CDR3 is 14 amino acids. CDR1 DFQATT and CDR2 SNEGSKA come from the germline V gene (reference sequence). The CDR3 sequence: CSAWTDQLTGELFF. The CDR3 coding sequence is TGCAGTGCGTGGACTGATCAGCTCACCGGGGAGCTGTTTTTT.

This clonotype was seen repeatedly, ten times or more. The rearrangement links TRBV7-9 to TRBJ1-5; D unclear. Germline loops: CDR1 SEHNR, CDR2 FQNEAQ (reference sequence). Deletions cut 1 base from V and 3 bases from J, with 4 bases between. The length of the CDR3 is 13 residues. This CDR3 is CASSLESNQPQHF. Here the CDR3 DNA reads TGTGCCAGCAGCTTAGAGTCCAATCAGCCCCAGCATTTT.

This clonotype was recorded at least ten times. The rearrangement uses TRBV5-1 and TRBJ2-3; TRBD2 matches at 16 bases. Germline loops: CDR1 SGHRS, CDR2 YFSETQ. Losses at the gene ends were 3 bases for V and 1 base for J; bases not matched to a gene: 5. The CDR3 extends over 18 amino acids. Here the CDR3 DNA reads TGCGCCAGCAGCTGGGGACTAGCGGGGGGGCTGGGCACAGATACGCAGTATTTT. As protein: CASSWGLAGGLGTDTQYF.

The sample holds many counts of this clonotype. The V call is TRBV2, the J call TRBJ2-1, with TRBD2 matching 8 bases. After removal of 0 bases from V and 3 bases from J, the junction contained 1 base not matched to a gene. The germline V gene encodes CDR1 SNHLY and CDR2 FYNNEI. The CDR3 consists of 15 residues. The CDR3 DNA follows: TGTGCCAGCAGTGAAGCTAGCGGGGACTACAATGAGCAGTTCTTC. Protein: CASSEASGDYNEQFF.